This T cell receptor (beta chain) appears in the sequencing data of a study of blood T cell repertoires in COVID-19. For the study at large: Spain, Italy and the United States supplied samples that represented acute and convalescent COVID-19. PBMCs, B-cell-depleted T cells, or T cells were the source of the cDNA or gDNA that made up the material.

V lost 4 bases to trimming and J lost 2 bases; unmatched junction nucleotides: 4. The CDR3 runs to 15 residues. The germline V gene has CDR1 SGHTA and CDR2 FQGNSA. In the authors' workflow: Amplifying reference gene primers gave estimates of nucleated cell counts. Profiled with immunoSEQ multiplex PCR; TCRdb holds only in-frame clones, not every one. That table supplies the V and J calls and clone size; D and trimming were determined from the DNA. The sample lists about 160,000 clones, about 80% occurring once. Sequencing input: peripheral blood. The receptor was derived from a man between 60 and 75 years old with acute or convalescent COVID-19. This chain links TRBV7-2 with TRBJ2-3, with TRBD1 matching over 9 bases. CDR3 amino acids: CASSSGQGNTDTQYF. As DNA, the CDR3 is TGTGCCAGCAGCTCCGGACAGGGGAACACAGATACGCAGTATTTT. Full variable domain (remainder filled in from reference TRBV7-2 and TRBJ2-3): GAGVSQSPSNKVTEKGKDVELRCDPISGHTALYWYRQSLGQGLEFLIYFQGNSAPDKSGLPSDRFSAERTGGSVSTLTIQRTQQEDSAVYLCASSSGQGNTDTQYFGPGTRLTVL.